This TCR beta chain was retrieved from a study of T-cell reconstitution after alpha-beta-depleted transplantation in children. Study-level results: Reports say that about two months after transplant, the alpha-beta T cells came out of several hundred graft clones that had expanded.

This clonotype was seen repeatedly, ten times or more. Its antigen is unidentified. A library of TCRbeta sequences, prepared with unique molecular identifiers, was generated. Each CDR3 protein is one row after TCRdb ran MiXCR on the PCR reads. The sample shows 600,000 to 800,000 distinct CDR3 sequences, about 12% of them seen only once. CDR1 is SGHRS, CDR2 YFSETQ, per germline. The CDR3 loop spans 15 amino acids. V gave up 2 bases and J gave up 8 bases, with 17 bases separating them. The receptor was isolated from a girl aged 2 to 9 with congenital amegakaryocytic thrombocytopenia, due to receive a stem cell transplant. Sequenced material: PBMCs, taken before TCRalphabeta/CD19-depleted stem cell transplant. This sequence joins TRBV5-1 and TRBJ2-1; D may be TRBD2 (6 bases). CDR3 bases: TGCGCCAGCAGCTTTGAAGGCAGGGAGGTGGATGAGCAGTTCTTC. It codes for CASSFEGREVDEQFF.